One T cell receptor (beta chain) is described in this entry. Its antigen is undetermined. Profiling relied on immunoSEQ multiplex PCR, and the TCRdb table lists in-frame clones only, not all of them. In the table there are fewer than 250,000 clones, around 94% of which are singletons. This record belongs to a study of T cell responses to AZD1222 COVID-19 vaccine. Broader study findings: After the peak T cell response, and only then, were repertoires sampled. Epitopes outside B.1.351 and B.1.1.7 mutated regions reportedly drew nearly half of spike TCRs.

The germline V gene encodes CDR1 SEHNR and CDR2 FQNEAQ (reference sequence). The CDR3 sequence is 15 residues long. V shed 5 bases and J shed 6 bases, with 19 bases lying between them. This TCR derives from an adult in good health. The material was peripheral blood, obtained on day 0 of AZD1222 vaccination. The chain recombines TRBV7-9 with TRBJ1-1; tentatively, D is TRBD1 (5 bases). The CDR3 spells CASSEDSPAIAEAFF. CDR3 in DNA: TGTGCCAGCAGCGAAGACAGCCCGGCAATCGCTGAAGCTTTCTTT.